These 23 T cell receptor beta chains share one sample of origin, sequenced in a study of shared T cell receptors in the human thymus. The assay was immunoSEQ multiplex PCR, and TCRdb's table has in-frame clones only and misses some. The data show over 650,000 clones, over 75% seen once. The data were also submitted as part of a second study, on human thymus T cells.

Sequencing input: thymocytes. These receptor sequences come from a boy less than two years old with a congenital heart defect.

V usage is TRBV14 and J usage is TRBJ1-1; 10 nucleotides match TRBD1. The CDR3 length is 14 residues. Germline V gene lookup returns CDR1 SGHDN and CDR2 FVKESK. J gave up 6 bases and V 4 bases, and 5 bases lay outside the gene matches. CDR3 coding DNA: TGTGCCAGCAGCCCCCGGGACAGGGGCCCTGAAGCTTTCTTT. As protein: CASSPRDRGPEAFF. The full variable domain, with the rest looked up from reference TRBV14 and TRBJ1-1, is EAGVTQFPSHSVIEKGQTVTLRCDPISGHDNLYWYRRVMGKEIKFLLHFVKESKQDESGMPNNRFLAERTGGTYSTLKVQPAELEDSGVYFCASSPRDRGPEAFFGQGTRLTVV.

This sequence joins TRBV28 and TRBJ1-2; D perhaps matches TRBD1 (6 bases). The CDR3 is 18 residues long. V was trimmed by 7 bases and J by 6 bases, leaving 30 bases between them. Germline V gene lookup returns CDR1 MDHEN and CDR2 SYDVKM. The CDR3 nucleotides read TGTGCCAGCACCAAACTCCCATCTTTAGACAGGAGGAAAAATGGCTACACCTTC. It translates to CASTKLPSLDRRKNGYTF.

The genes are TRBV19 and TRBJ2-1; D remains unclear. V lost 3 bases, J lost 0 bases, and 12 bases lay in between. This CDR3 contains 16 residues. Germline V gene lookup returns CDR1 LNHDA and CDR2 SQIVND (reference sequence). The CDR3 here is CASSIVSTNSYNEQFF. CDR3 bases: TGTGCCAGTAGTATTGTGAGCACCAACTCCTACAATGAGCAGTTCTTC.

The rearrangement links TRBV6-1 to TRBJ1-1, with 10 bases identical to TRBD1. V was clipped by 6 bases and J by 3 bases; unmatched bases: 4. The CDR3 is 14 amino acids. CDR1 and CDR2 (germline): MNHNS, SASEGT. CDR3 sequence: CASSDGTGDTEAFF. The CDR3 DNA sequence: TGTGCCAGCAGCGACGGGACAGGGGACACTGAAGCTTTCTTT.

Only one count was recorded for this clone. This chain uses TRBV19 with TRBJ2-3, with TRBD1 matching over 9 bases. After removal of 6 bases from V and 4 bases from J, the junction contained 14 bases not matched to a gene. The CDR3 covers 17 residues. Germline CDR1 and CDR2: LNHDA and SQIVND (reference sequence). CDR3 in amino acids: CASRPGQGRLRSDTQYF. As DNA, the CDR3 is TGTGCCAGTAGACCGGGACAGGGCCGACTTAGGTCAGATACGCAGTATTTT.

This clone was counted only a few times. The V gene is TRBV12-5, the J gene TRBJ2-2; D is ambiguous. The V gene lost 1 base and the J gene lost 9 bases, with 3 bases spanning the gap. The CDR3 has 11 residues. The germline gives CDR1 LGHNT, CDR2 FRNRAP. The CDR3 sequence: CASGLGRELFF. Here the CDR3 DNA reads TGTGCTAGTGGTTTGGGGCGGGAGCTGTTTTTT.

J is TRBJ1-6 and V is TRBV5-1; unclear D gene. Trimming removed 0 bases from V and 0 bases from J, with 16 bases in between. The CDR3 is 19 amino acids. Per the germline V gene, CDR1 is SGHRS and CDR2 is YFSETQ. The CDR3 region has the DNA TGCGCCAGCAGCTTGGCCTCCACGGGGATAAGCTCCTATAATTCACCCCTCCACTTT. It is translated as CASSLASTGISSYNSPLHF.

The V gene is TRBV12-5, the J gene TRBJ1-2, with 7 bases fitting TRBD1. Per the germline V gene, CDR1 is LGHNT and CDR2 is FRNRAP. Trimming cost V 6 bases and J 8 bases; bases outside gene matches: 9. CDR3 size: 13 residues. The CDR3 protein is CASGSGQVGGYTF. CDR3 in DNA: TGTGCTAGTGGATCCGGACAGGTTGGCGGCTACACCTTC.

The chain carries TRBV4-3 and TRBJ2-1, with a tentative D call TRBD1 (6 bases). Per germline, CDR1 LGHNA and CDR2 YSLEER. Trimming pared 3 bases from V and 8 bases from J, leaving 17 bases between. The CDR3 extends over 15 amino acids. The CDR3 is CASSHWGRFWDEQFF. CDR3 bases: TGCGCCAGCAGCCACTGGGGGCGGTTTTGGGATGAGCAGTTCTTC.

The chain has TRBV12-5 and TRBJ2-1; 9 bases agree with TRBD1. The V gene's germline CDR1 is LGHNT and CDR2 FRNRAP. V dropped 1 base and J dropped 5; count of bases not matched to a gene: 9. The CDR3 covers 17 residues. The CDR3 protein is CASGLDAGTGNDNEQFF. The CDR3 DNA reads TGTGCTAGTGGTTTGGATGCCGGGACAGGGAATGACAATGAGCAGTTCTTC.

This clone was counted between two and nine times. The chain is built from TRBV7-2 and TRBJ2-2, with no clear D. With 5 bases removed from V and 4 bases from J, the gap between germline ends came to 8 bases. This CDR3 region has 13 residues. Germline V gene sequence: CDR1 SGHTA, CDR2 FQGNSA. This chain's CDR3 is CASSPRATGELFF. The CDR3 nucleotides are TGTGCCAGCAGCCCGCGAGCCACCGGGGAGCTGTTTTTT.

CDR3: CASPRGLAGPYEQYF. In DNA, the CDR3 is TGTGCCAGCCCACGCGGCCTAGCGGGCCCCTACGAGCAGTACTTC. This chain uses TRBV6-5 with TRBJ2-7; 8 bases fit TRBD2. The germline CDR1 and CDR2 sequences are MNHEY and SVGAGI. The CDR3 sequence is 15 residues long. J gave up 2 bases and V 8 bases, and 11 bases lay outside the gene matches.

The genes are TRBV4-3 and TRBJ1-2; TRBD1 matches at 7 bases. The CDR3 loop spans 15 amino acids. Germline V lookup: CDR1 LGHNA, CDR2 YSLEER. Trimming removed 0 bases from V and 7 bases from J; junction bases left unmatched: 8. CDR3 DNA: TGCGCCAGCAGCCAAGATGACAGGGTAGTGCCTGGCTACACCTTC. Residues: CASSQDDRVVPGYTF.

V is TRBV27 and J is TRBJ2-7, with 8 bases identical to TRBD1. This CDR3 is 18 amino acids long. Losses at the gene ends were 4 bases for V and 2 bases for J; bases not matched to a gene: 16. The V gene's germline CDR1 is MNHEY and CDR2 SMNVEV (reference sequence). The CDR3 bases are TGTGCCAGCAGTTCCCTCGCGGGACAGGATTACGCCGCCTACGAGCAGTACTTC. As protein: CASSSLAGQDYAAYEQYF.

The chain employs TRBV6-5 and TRBJ2-5; TRBD2 agrees at 7 bases. This CDR3 contains 15 residues. The V segment lost 5 bases and the J segment 2 bases; nucleotides outside the gene matches: 8. The V gene's germline CDR1 is MNHEY and CDR2 SVGAGI. The CDR3 region is CASSADLGGQETQYF. The CDR3, as DNA: TGTGCCAGCAGTGCTGACCTGGGAGGGCAAGAGACCCAGTACTTC.

The CDR3 bases are TGTGCCAGCAGCAAGGAGGGCCTACACTACAATGAGCAGTTCTTC. It yields the protein CASSKEGLHYNEQFF. This chain joins TRBV6-4 and TRBJ2-1, with D possibly being TRBD2 (6 bases). The CDR3 length is 15 residues. The ends were cut back, 6 bases at V and 3 bases at J, with 15 bases in the middle. CDR1 is MRHNA, CDR2 SNTAGT, per germline.

The chain is built from TRBV7-2 and TRBJ1-1; 8 bases fit TRBD1. J lost 1 base, V lost 2 bases, and 6 bases had no gene match. The CDR3 loop spans 16 amino acids. Per germline, CDR1 SGHTA and CDR2 FQGNSA. CDR3 sequence: CASSLQRTGKNTEAFF. The CDR3 bases are TGTGCCAGCAGCTTACAGCGGACAGGGAAGAACACTGAAGCTTTCTTT.

The chain uses TRBV15 and TRBJ2-7; tentatively, D is TRBD2 (6 bases). V shed 1 base and J shed 6 bases, with 19 bases lying between them. This CDR3 has 16 amino acids. Per germline, CDR1 LNHNV and CDR2 YYDKDF (reference sequence). The CDR3 DNA follows: TGTGCCACCAGCAGAGCGCGAGGAGGGGCCCGCCGCGAGCAGTACTTC. Translating gives CATSRARGGARREQYF.

The rearrangement uses TRBV28 and TRBJ2-6; 9 bases match TRBD2. CDR1 and CDR2 from the germline V gene are MDHEN and SYDVKM. V was clipped by 5 bases and J by 0 bases; unmatched bases: 14. The length of the CDR3 is 20 residues. CDR3 loop: CASSPSSGGPYLSGANVLTF. The CDR3 DNA follows: TGTGCCAGCAGTCCCTCCAGCGGGGGGCCCTACCTCTCTGGGGCCAACGTCCTGACTTTC.

This chain connects TRBV7-2 to TRBJ2-7; 9 bases map to TRBD2. In germline, CDR1 is SGHTA, CDR2 FQGNSA. The CDR3 covers 15 residues. V lost 5 bases and J lost 2; bases outside the gene matches: 7. In nucleotides, the CDR3 is TGTGCCAGCAGCGCCCTTGGCGGGAGGGCCTACGAGCAGTACTTC. Protein sequence: CASSALGGRAYEQYF.

The gene calls are TRBV10-3 and TRBJ1-2; 8 bases align to TRBD1. Trimming at V came to 10 bases and at J to 8 bases, leaving 6 bases not matched to a gene. There are 11 residues in the CDR3. Germline V lookup: CDR1 ENHRY, CDR2 SYGVKD. This CDR3 is CANSGGRGYTF. In DNA form, the CDR3 reads TGTGCCAACTCAGGGGGCCGCGGCTACACCTTC.

The CDR3 nucleotides are TGTGCCAGCAGTTTGTCCACTCAGGGGGCGAGTGGCTACACCTTC. Protein sequence: CASSLSTQGASGYTF. The chain links TRBV27 to TRBJ1-2, with 8 nucleotides matching TRBD1. This CDR3 comprises 15 residues. Germline CDR1 reads MNHEY; CDR2 reads SMNVEV (reference sequence). J was trimmed by 7 bases and V by 3 bases; bases with no gene match: 10.

The chain recombines TRBV28 with TRBJ2-1; 7 bases match TRBD2. V lost 5 bases, J lost 7 bases, and 14 bases stayed unmatched. Germline CDR1 MDHEN, CDR2 SYDVKM. The CDR3 loop spans 16 amino acids. CDR3 coding DNA: TGTGCCAGCAGTATATCGGGACTAAGCGGGGAAAATGAGCAGTTCTTC. Protein product: CASSISGLSGENEQFF.